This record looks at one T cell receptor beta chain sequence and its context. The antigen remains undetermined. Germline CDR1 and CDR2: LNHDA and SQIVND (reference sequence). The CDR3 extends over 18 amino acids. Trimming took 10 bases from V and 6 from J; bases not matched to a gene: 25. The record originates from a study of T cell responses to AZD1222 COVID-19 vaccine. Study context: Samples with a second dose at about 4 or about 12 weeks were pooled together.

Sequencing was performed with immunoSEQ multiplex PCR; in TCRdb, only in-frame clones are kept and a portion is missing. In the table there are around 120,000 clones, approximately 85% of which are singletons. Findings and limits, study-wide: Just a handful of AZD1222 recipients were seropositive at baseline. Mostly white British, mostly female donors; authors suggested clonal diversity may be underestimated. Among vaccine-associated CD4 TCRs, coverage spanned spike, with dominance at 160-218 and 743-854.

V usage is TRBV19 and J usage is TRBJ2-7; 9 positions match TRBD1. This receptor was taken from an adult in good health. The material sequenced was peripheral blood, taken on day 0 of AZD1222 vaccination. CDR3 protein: CATSIPSPKGTGSREQYF. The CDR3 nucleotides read TGTGCCACCTCAATCCCGTCACCAAAAGGGACAGGGTCTCGCGAGCAGTACTTC. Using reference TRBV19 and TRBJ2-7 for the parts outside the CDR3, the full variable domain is DGGITQSPKYLFRKEGQNVTLSCEQNLNHDAMYWYRQDPGQGLRLIYYSQIVNDFQKGDIAEGYSVSREKKESFPLTVTSAQKNPTAFYLCATSIPSPKGTGSREQYFGPGTRLTVT.